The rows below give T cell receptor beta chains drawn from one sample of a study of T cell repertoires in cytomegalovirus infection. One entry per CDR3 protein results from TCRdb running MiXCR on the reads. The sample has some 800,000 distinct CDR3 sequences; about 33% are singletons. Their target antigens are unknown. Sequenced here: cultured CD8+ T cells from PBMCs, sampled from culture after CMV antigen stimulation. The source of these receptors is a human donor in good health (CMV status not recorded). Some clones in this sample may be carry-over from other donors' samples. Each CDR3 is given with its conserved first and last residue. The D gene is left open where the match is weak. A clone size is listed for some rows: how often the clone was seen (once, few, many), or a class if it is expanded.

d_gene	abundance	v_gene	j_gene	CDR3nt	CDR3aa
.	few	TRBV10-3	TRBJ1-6	TGTGCCATCAGTGAGGGGGGACCCCGAAATTCACCCCTCCACTTT	CAISEGGPRNSPLHF
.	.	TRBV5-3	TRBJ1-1	TGTGCCAGAAGCTGTAACAGGGAGCACACTGAAGCTTTCTTT	CARSCNREHTEAFF
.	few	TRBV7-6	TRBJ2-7	TGTGCCAGCAGTGTTGTGGGGGGCTTCGGGGAGCAGTACTTC	CASSVVGGFGEQYF
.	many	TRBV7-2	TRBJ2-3	TGTGCCAGCAGGCTTAAGTACAGTGAGTCCGATACGCAGTATTTT	CASRLKYSESDTQYF
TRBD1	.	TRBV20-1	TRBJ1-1	TGCAGTGCAGAGACAGGGGAAGGTACTGAAGCTTTCTTT	CSAETGEGTEAFF
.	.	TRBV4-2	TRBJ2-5	TGTGCCAGCAGCCAAGATCGGGACCCAGGGGAGACCCAGTACTTC	CASSQDRDPGETQYF
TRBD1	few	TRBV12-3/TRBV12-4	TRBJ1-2	TGTGCCAGCAGTTTAGCGCGGATAGACAGGGGGACTGGCTACACCTTC	CASSLARIDRGTGYTF
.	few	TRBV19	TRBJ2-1	TGTGCCAGTAGTATAGATCCCCAGGGTAGAGATGAGCAGTTCTTC	CASSIDPQGRDEQFF
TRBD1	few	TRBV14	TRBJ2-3	TGTGCCAGCAGCCAGGACGCGACAGGGTGGATAGGGGCAGATACGCAGTATTTT	CASSQDATGWIGADTQYF
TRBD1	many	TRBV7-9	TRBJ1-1	TGTGCCAGCAGCGCAGGGGGGGTGGGTGAAGCTTTCTTT	CASSAGGVGEAFF
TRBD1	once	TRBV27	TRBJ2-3	TGTGCCAGCAGTCCACTGACAGGGTTGGGAACAGATACGCAGTATTTT	CASSPLTGLGTDTQYF
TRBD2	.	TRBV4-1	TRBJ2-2	TGCGCCAGCAGCCAAGCGGGACTAGCGCGGAACACCGGGGAGCTGTTTTTT	CASSQAGLARNTGELFF
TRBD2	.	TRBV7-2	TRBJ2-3	TGTGCCAACAGCTTATCGGCGGGGGGAAAGGATACGCAGTATTTT	CANSLSAGGKDTQYF
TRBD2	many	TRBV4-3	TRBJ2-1	TGCGCCAGCAGCCAGGGGAGGGAGAGCTCCTACAATGAGCAGTTCTTC	CASSQGRESSYNEQFF
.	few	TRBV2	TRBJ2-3	TGTGCCAGCACCTTGACAGACACAGATACGCAGTATTTT	CASTLTDTDTQYF
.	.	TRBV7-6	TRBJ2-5	TGTGCCAGCAGCTTATGGGCTAGCAGCCAAGAGACCCAGTACTTC	CASSLWASSQETQYF
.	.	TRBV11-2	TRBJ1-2	TGTGCCAGCAGCTTAGGAGGCCTCTCGTCTAGGGGCTACACCTTC	CASSLGGLSSRGYTF
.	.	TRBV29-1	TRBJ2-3	TGCAGCGTTAAGGGGGGCAGCACAGATACGCAGTATTTT	CSVKGGSTDTQYF
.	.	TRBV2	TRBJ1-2	TGTGCCAGCAGAGGGAAATATGGCTACACCTTC	CASRGKYGYTF
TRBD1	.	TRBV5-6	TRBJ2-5	TGTGCCAGCAGCTCAACCCGGGACAGCCAAGAGACCCAGTACTTC	CASSSTRDSQETQYF
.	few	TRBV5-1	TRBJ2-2	TGCGCCAGCAGCTTGGTGCTCCGGGGGCGGACCGGGGAGCTGTTTTTT	CASSLVLRGRTGELFF
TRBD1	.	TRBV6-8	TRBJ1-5	TGTGCCAGCAGTTACAAACAGGGGGCGGGTCAGCCCCAGCATTTT	CASSYKQGAGQPQHF